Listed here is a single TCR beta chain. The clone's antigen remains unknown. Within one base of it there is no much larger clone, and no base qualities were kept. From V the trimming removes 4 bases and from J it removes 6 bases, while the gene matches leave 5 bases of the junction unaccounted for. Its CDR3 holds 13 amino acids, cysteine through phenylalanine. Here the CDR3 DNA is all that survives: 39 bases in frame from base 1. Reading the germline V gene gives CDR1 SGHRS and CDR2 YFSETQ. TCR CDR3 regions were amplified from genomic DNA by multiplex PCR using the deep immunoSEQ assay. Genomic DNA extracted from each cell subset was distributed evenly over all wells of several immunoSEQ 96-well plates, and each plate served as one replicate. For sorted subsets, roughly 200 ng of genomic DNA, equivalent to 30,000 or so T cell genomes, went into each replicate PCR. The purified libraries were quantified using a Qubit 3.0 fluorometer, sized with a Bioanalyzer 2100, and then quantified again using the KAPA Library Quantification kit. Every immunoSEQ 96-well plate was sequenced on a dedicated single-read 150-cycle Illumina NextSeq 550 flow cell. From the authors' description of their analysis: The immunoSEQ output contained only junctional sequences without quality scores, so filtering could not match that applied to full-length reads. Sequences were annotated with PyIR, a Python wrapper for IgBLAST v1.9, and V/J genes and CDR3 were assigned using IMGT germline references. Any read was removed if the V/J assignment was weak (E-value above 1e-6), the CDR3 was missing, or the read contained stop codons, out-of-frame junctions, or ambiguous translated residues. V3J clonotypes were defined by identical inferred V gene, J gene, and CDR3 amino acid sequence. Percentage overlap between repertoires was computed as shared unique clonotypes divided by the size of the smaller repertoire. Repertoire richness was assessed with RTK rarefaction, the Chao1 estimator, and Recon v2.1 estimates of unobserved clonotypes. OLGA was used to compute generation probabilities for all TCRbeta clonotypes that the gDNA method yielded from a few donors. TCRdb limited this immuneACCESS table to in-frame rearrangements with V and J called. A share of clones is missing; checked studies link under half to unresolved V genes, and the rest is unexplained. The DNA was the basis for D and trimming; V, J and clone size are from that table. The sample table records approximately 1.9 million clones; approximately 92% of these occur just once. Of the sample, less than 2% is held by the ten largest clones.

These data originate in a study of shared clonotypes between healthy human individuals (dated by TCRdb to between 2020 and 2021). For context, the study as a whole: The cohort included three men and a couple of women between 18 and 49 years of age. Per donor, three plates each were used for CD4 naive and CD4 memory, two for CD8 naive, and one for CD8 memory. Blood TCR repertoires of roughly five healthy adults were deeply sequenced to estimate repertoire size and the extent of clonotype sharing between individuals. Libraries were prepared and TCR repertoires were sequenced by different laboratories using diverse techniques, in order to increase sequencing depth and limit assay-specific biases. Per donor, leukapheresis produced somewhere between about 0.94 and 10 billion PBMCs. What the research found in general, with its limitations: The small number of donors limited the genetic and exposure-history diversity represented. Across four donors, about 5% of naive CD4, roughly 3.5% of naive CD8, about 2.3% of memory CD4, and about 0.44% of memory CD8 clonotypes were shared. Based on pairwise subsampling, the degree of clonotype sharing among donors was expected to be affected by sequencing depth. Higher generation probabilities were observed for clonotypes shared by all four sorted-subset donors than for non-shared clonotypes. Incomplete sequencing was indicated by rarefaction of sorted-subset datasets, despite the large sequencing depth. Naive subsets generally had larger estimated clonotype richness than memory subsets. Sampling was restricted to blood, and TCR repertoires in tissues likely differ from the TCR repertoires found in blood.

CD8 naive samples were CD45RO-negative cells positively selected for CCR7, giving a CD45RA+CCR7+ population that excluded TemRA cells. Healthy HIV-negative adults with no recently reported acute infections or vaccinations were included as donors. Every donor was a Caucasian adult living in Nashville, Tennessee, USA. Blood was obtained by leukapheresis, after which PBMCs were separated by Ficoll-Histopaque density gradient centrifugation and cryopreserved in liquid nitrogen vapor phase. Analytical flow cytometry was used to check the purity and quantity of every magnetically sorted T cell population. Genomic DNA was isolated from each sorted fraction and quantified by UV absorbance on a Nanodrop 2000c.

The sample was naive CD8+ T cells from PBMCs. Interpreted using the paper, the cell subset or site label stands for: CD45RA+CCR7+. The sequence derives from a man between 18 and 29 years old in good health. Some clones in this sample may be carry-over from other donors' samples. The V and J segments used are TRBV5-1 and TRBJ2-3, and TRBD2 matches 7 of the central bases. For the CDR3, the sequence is CASSAGVGDTQYF. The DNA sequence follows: TGCGCCAGCAGCGCGGGAGTGGGGGATACGCAGTATTTT.